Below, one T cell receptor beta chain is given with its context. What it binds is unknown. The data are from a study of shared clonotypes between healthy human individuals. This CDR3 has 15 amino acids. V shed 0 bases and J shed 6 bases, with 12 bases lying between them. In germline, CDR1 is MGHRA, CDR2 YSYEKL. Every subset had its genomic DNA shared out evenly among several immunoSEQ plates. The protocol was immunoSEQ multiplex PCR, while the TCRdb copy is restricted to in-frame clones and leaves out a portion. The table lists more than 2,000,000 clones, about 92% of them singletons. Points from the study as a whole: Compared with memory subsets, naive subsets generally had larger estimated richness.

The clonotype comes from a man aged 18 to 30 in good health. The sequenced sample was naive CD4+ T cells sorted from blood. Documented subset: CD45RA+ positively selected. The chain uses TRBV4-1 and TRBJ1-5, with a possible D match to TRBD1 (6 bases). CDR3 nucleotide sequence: TGCGCCAGCAGCCAAGACGTCAGGGGAATTCAGCCCCAGCATTTT. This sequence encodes CASSQDVRGIQPQHF.